The 10 T cell receptor beta chains listed next were all sequenced from one sample in a study of T-cell memory formation after mild COVID-19. TCRdb re-analysed the 5' RACE reads in MiXCR, keeping a single row per CDR3 protein. The table lists around 390,000 distinct CDR3 sequences, approximately 15% of them singletons. Sequenced sample: PBMCs or a T cell subset sorted from them (not recorded which). The origin of the receptors is a man between 18 and 29 years old who had mild COVID-19 (a few samples of this study predate the infection). Cell type and time point are not known.

This rearrangement joins TRBV5-1 to TRBJ1-2; 7 positions match TRBD1. The J segment lost 3 bases and the V segment lost 1 base, leaving 3 bases of the junction unmatched. The CDR3 length is 14 residues. Germline V gene lookup returns CDR1 SGHRS and CDR2 YFSETQ. The CDR3 region has the DNA TGCGCCAGCAGCTTGACAGGGGAAGACTATGGCTACACCTTC. It translates to CASSLTGEDYGYTF.

The chain has TRBV10-3 and TRBJ2-7, with D hard to call. Germline CDR1 reads ENHRY; CDR2 reads SYGVKD. The CDR3 is made up of 12 amino acids. Trimming pared 10 bases from V and 0 bases from J, leaving 10 bases between. In nucleotides, the CDR3 is TGTGCCACAGCAACAGACTCCTACGAGCAGTACTTC. It yields the protein CATATDSYEQYF.

The chain couples TRBV7-2 to TRBJ2-2; 12 bases map to TRBD2. J was trimmed by 10 bases and V by 1 base; bases with no gene match: 7. Germline V gene sequence: CDR1 SGHTA, CDR2 FQGNSA. The CDR3 totals 16 residues. The CDR3 sequence: CASSLGSSGGAMELFF. The CDR3 DNA reads as TGTGCCAGCAGCTTAGGGTCTAGCGGGGGGGCCATGGAGCTGTTTTTT.

This clonotype came up many times. The genes are TRBV5-1 and TRBJ2-7; 9 nucleotides agree with TRBD1. The CDR3 totals 15 residues. Germline values: CDR1 SGHRS, CDR2 YFSETQ. The V segment lost 7 bases and the J segment 1 base; nucleotides outside the gene matches: 9. CDR3 amino acids: CASASYRGLSYEQYF. The CDR3 DNA reads TGCGCCAGCGCCTCTTACAGGGGGCTGTCCTACGAGCAGTACTTC.

The chain recombines TRBV10-2 with TRBJ1-2, with unresolved D. Germline V gene lookup returns CDR1 WSHSY and CDR2 SAAADI. The V end was cut by 3 bases, the J end by 5 bases, with 10 bases between. The CDR3 is 13 residues long. CDR3 residues: CASSEEQIYGYTF. DNA for the CDR3: TGCGCCAGCAGTGAAGAACAGATATATGGCTACACCTTC.

In this sample, this clonotype turned up a few times. V and J are TRBV4-3 and TRBJ1-1, with D perhaps matching TRBD1 (5 bases). The CDR3 extends over 18 amino acids. V was clipped by 1 base and J by 3 bases, with 21 bases between them. In germline, CDR1 is LGHNA, CDR2 YSLEER. CDR3 residues: CASSQASDVQLGDTEAFF. For the CDR3, the DNA is TGCGCCAGCAGCCAAGCTTCTGACGTTCAACTGGGGGACACTGAAGCTTTCTTT.

This clonotype was seen a few times. The V call is TRBV4-3, the J call TRBJ2-2; TRBD2 matches at 7 bases. Germline values: CDR1 LGHNA, CDR2 YSLEER. This CDR3 spans 17 amino acids. V gave up 0 bases and J gave up 7 bases; unmatched junction bases: 11. The CDR3 sequence: CASSQDREGRASGELFF. The CDR3 region has the DNA TGCGCCAGCAGCCAAGATAGAGAGGGGAGGGCGAGCGGGGAGCTGTTTTTT.

This clonotype has just a few counts. The chain has TRBV10-3 and TRBJ1-1, with D possibly matching TRBD1 (5 bases). The CDR3 loop spans 17 amino acids. CDR1 is ENHRY and CDR2 is SYGVKD in the germline V gene. The V end was cut by 4 bases, the J end by 3 bases, with 21 bases between. CDR3 sequence reads: CAISGSRRRGWDTEAFF. The CDR3 region has the DNA TGTGCCATCAGTGGATCGAGACGGAGGGGTTGGGACACTGAAGCTTTCTTT.

In its sample, this clonotype was seen many times. The CDR3 region has the DNA TGTGCCAGCAGTGACCAGACTTGGAACACTGAAGCTTTCTTT. This encodes CASSDQTWNTEAFF. The rearrangement uses TRBV12-3 or TRBV12-4 and TRBJ1-1; D is uncertain. CDR3 length: 14 residues. The V and J ends lost 5 bases and 1 base respectively, with 11 bases between them.

This clonotype was observed a handful of times. This rearrangement joins TRBV7-8 to TRBJ2-2, with 8 bases that match TRBD2. The CDR3 consists of 15 residues. The trim removed 2 bases at V and 5 bases at J, leaving 4 bases unmatched. In germline, CDR1 is SGHVS, CDR2 FQNEAQ. The CDR3 region has the DNA TGTGCCAGCAGCTTAACGGGACTAGTGACCGGGGAGCTGTTTTTT. Its translation is CASSLTGLVTGELFF.